Each of the 20 T cell receptor beta chains below was sequenced from the same sample in a study of blood T cell repertoires in COVID-19. The protocol was immunoSEQ multiplex PCR, while the TCRdb copy is restricted to in-frame clones and leaves out a portion. The sample includes some 170,000 clones, 84% of them seen just once. The specimen was peripheral blood. All receptors derive from an elderly woman with acute or convalescent COVID-19.

The chain is built from TRBV5-1 and TRBJ2-1, with D perhaps matching TRBD1 (6 bases). The CDR3 has 15 residues. V lost 6 bases and J 5 bases, leaving 18 bases between the germline ends. Germline-derived CDR1 and CDR2 are SGHRS and YFSETQ. For the CDR3, the DNA is TGCGCCAGCAAGCTACGACAGGCAACTAACAATGAGCAGTTCTTC. Translated, it gives CASKLRQATNNEQFF. Complete variable domain (other parts from reference TRBV5-1 and TRBJ2-1): KAGVTQTPRYLIKTRGQQVTLSCSPISGHRSVSWYQQTPGQGLQFLFEYFSETQRNKGNFPGRFSGRQFSNSRSEMNVSTLELGDSALYLCASKLRQATNNEQFFGPGTRLTVL.

The chain recombines TRBV7-8 with TRBJ1-1; TRBD1 aligns across 9 bases. CDR1 SGHVS and CDR2 FQNEAQ come from the germline V gene. The CDR3 has 15 residues. V lost 6 bases to trimming and J lost 5 bases; unmatched junction nucleotides: 10. Here the CDR3 reads CASRQLTGGRTEAFF. In DNA form, the CDR3 reads TGTGCCAGCAGGCAATTGACAGGGGGAAGGACTGAAGCTTTCTTT.

The V and J genes are TRBV10-2 and TRBJ2-2; possible D gene TRBD1, 6 bases. Trimming took off 8 bases at V and 6 bases at J, with 19 bases between the two ends. CDR1 WSHSY and CDR2 SAAADI come from the germline V gene. The CDR3 consists of 15 residues. CDR3 coding DNA: TGCGCCAGCCGTCCGGCAGGGGTATTTGCCGGGGAGCTGTTTTTT. Translated: CASRPAGVFAGELFF.

The rearrangement joins TRBV18 to TRBJ2-2; possible D gene TRBD2, 5 bases. The CDR3 consists of 14 residues. The germline gives CDR1 KGHSH, CDR2 LQKENI. V was trimmed by 2 bases and J by 3 bases, leaving 7 bases between them. CDR3 protein: CASSPMRDTGELFF. CDR3 in DNA: TGTGCCAGCTCACCAATGAGGGACACCGGGGAGCTGTTTTTT.

The chain carries TRBV7-2 and TRBJ1-2; D is unresolved. V dropped 1 base and J dropped 1 base, with 7 bases sitting between them. Per the germline V gene, CDR1 is SGHTA and CDR2 is FQGNSA. CDR3 length: 14 residues. CDR3 amino acids: CASSLVQNNYGYTF. CDR3 in DNA: TGTGCCAGCAGCTTAGTACAGAATAACTATGGCTACACCTTC.

This rearrangement joins TRBV5-5 to TRBJ1-2; tentatively, D is TRBD1 (6 bases). The CDR3 is 15 amino acids. The V gene's germline CDR1 is SGHKS and CDR2 YYEKEE (reference sequence). V lost 4 bases to trimming and J lost 0 bases, with 13 bases between them. The CDR3 region has the DNA TGTGCCAGCAGCCCGCGGACAGATACTAACTATGGCTACACCTTC. This sequence encodes CASSPRTDTNYGYTF.

The CDR3 loop reads CASSLSSRFTGWDYGYTF. Here the CDR3 DNA reads TGTGCCAGCAGTTTATCCTCCCGCTTCACGGGGTGGGACTATGGCTACACCTTC. The chain carries TRBV27 and TRBJ1-2; D remains unclear. Trimming stripped 0 bases from V and 3 bases from J, with 20 bases between. Germline V CDR1 and CDR2: MNHEY, SMNVEV (reference sequence). The length of the CDR3 is 18 residues.

This rearrangement joins TRBV3-1 (or the pseudogene TRBV3-2) to TRBJ1-4; 9 nucleotides match TRBD1. This CDR3 has 15 residues. CDR1 LGHDT and CDR2 YNNKEL come from the germline V gene (reference sequence). Germline trimming cut 6 bases from V and 7 bases from J; bases unmatched to any gene: 9. The CDR3 spells CASSAGTGLFEKLFF. In DNA form, the CDR3 reads TGTGCCAGCAGTGCCGGGACAGGGTTATTTGAAAAACTGTTTTTT.

V usage is TRBV6-5 and J usage is TRBJ2-1; the match to TRBD1 covers 11 bases. The ends lost 6 bases at V and 8 bases at J; junction bases unmatched: 9. Germline CDR1 is MNHEY and CDR2 is SVGAGI. The CDR3 totals 15 residues. CDR3 sequence reads: CASSGGTGGWDEQFF. The DNA of the CDR3 is TGTGCCAGCAGCGGTGGGACAGGGGGGTGGGATGAGCAGTTCTTC.

CDR3 DNA sequence: TGCGCCAGCAGCCCAACAGGGACTAGCGGGAGAGAGACCCAGTACTTC. Its translation: CASSPTGTSGRETQYF. The chain has TRBV5-1 and TRBJ2-5; TRBD2 matches 14 bases. Germline V gene data show CDR1 as SGHRS and CDR2 as YFSETQ. The CDR3 has 16 amino acids. V shed 4 bases, J shed 4 bases, and the junction held 6 bases outside the gene matches.

The genes are TRBV29-1 and TRBJ2-3, with unresolved D. Germline V gene lookup returns CDR1 SQVTM and CDR2 ANQGSEA. The CDR3 loop spans 14 amino acids. Trimming took off 5 bases at V and 2 bases at J, with 14 bases between the two ends. The CDR3, as DNA: TGCAGCGTTAGTGGAGTAGGATTCACAGATACGCAGTATTTT. This codes for CSVSGVGFTDTQYF.

In this sample, this clone turned up once. The gene calls are TRBV28 and TRBJ1-2; TRBD1 agrees at 11 bases. With 6 bases clipped from V and 4 bases from J, the junction kept 7 bases outside the gene matches. CDR1 and CDR2 (germline): MDHEN, SYDVKM. The CDR3 consists of 15 residues. As DNA, the CDR3 is TGTGCCAGCAGGGACAGGGGGCATTTATCCTATGGCTACACCTTC. Protein: CASRDRGHLSYGYTF.

The chain employs TRBV10-3 and TRBJ2-7; the match to TRBD1 covers 8 bases. Germline trimming cut 4 bases from V and 13 bases from J; bases unmatched to any gene: 9. The V gene's germline CDR1 is ENHRY and CDR2 SYGVKD. This CDR3 is 12 amino acids long. The CDR3 sequence is CAISVGDRGRYF. DNA of the CDR3: TGTGCCATCAGTGTGGGTGACAGGGGAAGATACTTC.

The chain employs TRBV28 and TRBJ1-1; 8 nucleotides agree with TRBD1. The CDR3 has 15 amino acids. V shed 4 bases, J shed 4 bases, and the junction held 8 bases outside the gene matches. Germline CDR1 and CDR2: MDHEN and SYDVKM. CDR3 amino acids: CASSSDRGGGTEAFF. CDR3 DNA sequence: TGTGCCAGCAGTTCCGACAGGGGAGGCGGCACTGAAGCTTTCTTT.

This clone was recorded once. The chain combines TRBV9 with TRBJ2-2; 11 bases match TRBD2. With 0 bases clipped from V and 6 bases from J, the junction kept 4 bases outside the gene matches. In germline, CDR1 is SGDLS, CDR2 YYNGEE. This CDR3 region has 16 residues. The CDR3 loop is CASSVVAGGQAGELFF. Written as DNA, the CDR3 is TGTGCCAGCAGCGTAGTAGCGGGGGGGCAAGCCGGGGAGCTGTTTTTT.

The rearrangement uses TRBV7-9 and TRBJ2-1; the match to TRBD2 covers 10 bases. V dropped 5 bases and J dropped 4; count of bases not matched to a gene: 5. This CDR3 has 15 residues. Per the germline V gene, CDR1 is SEHNR and CDR2 is FQNEAQ (reference sequence). CDR3 DNA sequence: TGTGCCAGCAGCCCTCTAGCGGGAGAATACAATGAGCAGTTCTTC. The encoded protein is CASSPLAGEYNEQFF.

The chain combines TRBV18 with TRBJ2-5, with D tentatively TRBD2 (6 bases). The germline V and J ends were trimmed by 3 bases and 0 bases, with 14 bases remaining between them. The CDR3 totals 16 residues. Germline V gives CDR1 KGHSH, CDR2 LQKENI. CDR3 nucleotide sequence: TGTGCCAGCTCACCGGGTGACGGGGGTAACCAAGAGACCCAGTACTTC. Translating gives CASSPGDGGNQETQYF.

The chain has TRBV4-2 and TRBJ2-7; 11 bases agree with TRBD2. V shed 0 bases and J 2 bases; nucleotides not matched to a gene: 6. The V gene's germline CDR1 is LGHNA and CDR2 YNFKEQ. The CDR3 consists of 17 residues. The CDR3 sequence is CASSQDPGTSGTYEQYF. CDR3 bases: TGTGCCAGCAGCCAAGATCCCGGGACTAGCGGAACCTACGAGCAGTACTTC.

The rearrangement uses TRBV7-9 and TRBJ2-5; 13 bases map to TRBD2. The CDR3 is 16 amino acids. Looked up from germline, CDR1 is SEHNR and CDR2 is FQNEAQ (reference sequence). The V gene end was trimmed by 5 bases and the J gene end by 6 bases; junction bases not matched to a gene: 9. DNA for the CDR3: TGTGCCAGCAGCATAGGACTAGCGGGAGTTACGCAGACCCAGTACTTC. Amino acids: CASSIGLAGVTQTQYF.

V usage is TRBV19 and J usage is TRBJ1-6; 9 bases are a match to TRBD1. V trimming: 5 bases; J trimming: 10 bases; junction bases outside the gene matches: 12. Germline V gives CDR1 LNHDA, CDR2 SQIVND (reference sequence). The CDR3 runs 16 residues. CDR3 sequence (DNA): TGTGCCAGTAGTGTCTCGGGACAGGGAAACGGATCACCCCTCCACTTT. Translation: CASSVSGQGNGSPLHF.